This T cell receptor beta chain was profiled in a study of blood T cells in healthy people across ages. Study-wide context: The template switching approach captured approximately one barcoded beta molecule for every two T cells.

Healthy individuals of Caucasian origin from Russia, aged roughly 6 to 100, served as donors. The CDR3 consists of 13 residues. In germline, CDR1 is MNHEY, CDR2 SVGEGT. Deletions cut 4 bases from V and 11 bases from J, with 17 bases between. A sample-barcoded 5' primer and a J-beta primer mix were used in a second PCR of roughly 6 to 12 cycles. TCRdb re-analysed the 5' RACE reads in MiXCR, keeping a single row per CDR3 protein. This table has about 1.5 million distinct CDR3 sequences, approximately 38% appearing once. The rearrangement uses TRBV6-2 or TRBV6-3 and TRBJ2-5, with unresolved D. The receptor was derived from a woman younger than 35 in good health. Sequenced input: blood. CDR3 loop: CASSLDVYNEQYF. The CDR3 DNA reads as TGTGCCAGCAGTTTGGACGTCTACAATGAGCAGTACTTC.